This passage covers 11 T cell receptor beta chains from one sample sequenced in a study of response to subunit inactivated influenza vaccine. In TCRdb, the RT-PCR reads were re-called with MiXCR into one record per CDR3 protein. The repertoire includes hundreds of thousands of distinct CDR3 sequences, about 18% of them detected once, and about a tenth sits in the top ten. The material sequenced was PBMCs from blood, taken more than 4 days after vaccination. The receptors were gathered from a man aged 45-60 years who received an inactivated influenza vaccine.

The rearrangement joins TRBV20-1 to TRBJ2-7, with unresolved D. This CDR3 has 14 amino acids. Germline CDR1 reads DFQATT; CDR2 reads SNEGSKA (reference sequence). Trimming cost V 1 base and J 4 bases, with 14 bases left between them. The CDR3 sequence: CSARVATATYEQYF. CDR3 nucleotide sequence: TGCAGTGCTAGAGTCGCTACCGCAACATACGAGCAGTACTTC.

V and J are TRBV19 and TRBJ2-1; the match to TRBD2 covers 7 bases. Unmatched junction bases numbered 6, after V lost 6 bases and J lost 7 bases. This CDR3 contains 13 residues. Germline V gene lookup returns CDR1 LNHDA and CDR2 SQIVND (reference sequence). The CDR3 nucleotides read TGTGCCAGTAGCTCAGCGGGGATTAATGAGCAGTTCTTC. Protein sequence: CASSSAGINEQFF.

The chain carries TRBV4-3 and TRBJ2-5; no clear D. Trimming took off 0 bases at V and 7 bases at J, with 12 bases between the two ends. The germline gives CDR1 LGHNA, CDR2 YSLEER. The CDR3 is made up of 14 amino acids. The CDR3 region is CASSQDRVVGTQYF. CDR3 coding DNA: TGCGCCAGCAGCCAAGATAGGGTGGTCGGGACCCAGTACTTC.

The gene calls are TRBV5-1 and TRBJ1-5; 7 nucleotides align to TRBD1. Per the germline V gene, CDR1 is SGHRS and CDR2 is YFSETQ. The V and J ends lost 1 base and 3 bases, in that order; junction bases with no gene match: 4. The CDR3 covers 15 residues. CDR3 sequence: CASSLLGGLNQPQHF. The CDR3 nucleotides are TGCGCCAGCAGCTTGTTAGGGGGCCTCAATCAGCCCCAGCATTTT.

This clonotype was seen more than once but under ten times. V and J are TRBV5-1 and TRBJ2-7; possibly TRBD1 for D (6 bases). The germline gives CDR1 SGHRS, CDR2 YFSETQ. The CDR3 covers 15 residues. The V gene lost 0 bases and the J gene lost 0 bases, with 10 bases spanning the gap. The CDR3 protein is CASSLVGRGSYEQYF. For the CDR3, the DNA is TGCGCCAGCAGCTTGGTTGGCAGGGGCTCCTACGAGCAGTACTTC.

This clonotype was detected only a few times. The chain uses TRBV9 and TRBJ2-7; D is ambiguous. Germline-derived CDR1 and CDR2 are SGDLS and YYNGEE. V shed 0 bases and J shed 6 bases, with 10 bases lying between them. The CDR3 contains 13 residues. The CDR3, as DNA: TGTGCCAGCAGCGTAGGCTTAAGGACCGAGCAGTACTTC. It translates to CASSVGLRTEQYF.

This clonotype was observed a handful of times. V is TRBV9 and J is TRBJ2-7, with D possibly being TRBD2 (6 bases). The V gene's germline CDR1 is SGDLS and CDR2 YYNGEE. The CDR3 runs 15 residues. Trimming removed 0 bases from V and 3 bases from J, with 13 bases in between. The CDR3 coding sequence is TGTGCCAGCAGCGTAGGGGGGGTGCAGCTCTACGAGCAGTACTTC. Translated, it gives CASSVGGVQLYEQYF.

The CDR3 DNA follows: TGCAGTGCCTACCAACCATACAATGAGCAGTTCTTC. Encoded protein: CSAYQPYNEQFF. This chain links TRBV20-1 with TRBJ2-1, with D uncertain. The CDR3 contains 12 residues. Germline values: CDR1 DFQATT, CDR2 SNEGSKA (reference sequence). V dropped 6 bases and J dropped 4 bases, with 10 bases sitting between them.

This clonotype has a handful of counts. The chain recombines TRBV5-1 with TRBJ2-1; the match to TRBD2 covers 13 bases. The CDR3 is 16 residues long. The trim removed 4 bases at V and 7 bases at J, leaving 8 bases unmatched. CDR1 and CDR2 from the germline V gene are SGHRS and YFSETQ. The CDR3 nucleotides are TGCGCCAGCAGCGCACTAGCGGGGGGGGCAGGAAATGAGCAGTTCTTC. Amino acids: CASSALAGGAGNEQFF.

The rearrangement uses TRBV24-1 and TRBJ2-3; 9 bases agree with TRBD2. Germline V CDR1 and CDR2: KGHDR, SFDVKD. This CDR3 contains 16 residues. Trimming removed 1 base from V and 4 bases from J; junction bases left unmatched: 5. The CDR3 region is CATSDFSSGDPDTQYF. DNA of the CDR3: TGTGCCACCAGTGATTTTTCTAGCGGGGACCCAGATACGCAGTATTTT.

This clonotype was seen at least ten times. This chain connects TRBV5-1 to TRBJ1-2, with TRBD1 matching 9 bases. The CDR3 is 13 residues long. Per germline, CDR1 SGHRS and CDR2 YFSETQ. J was trimmed by 6 bases and V by 4 bases; bases with no gene match: 4. CDR3 in amino acids: CASSLGTGNGYTF. For the CDR3, the DNA is TGCGCCAGCAGCCTCGGGACAGGGAATGGCTACACCTTC.